Each of the 17 T cell receptor beta chains below was sequenced from the same sample in a study of blood T cell repertoires in COVID-19. The table came from immunoSEQ multiplex PCR; TCRdb's copy has only in-frame clones and leaves some out. The sample carries over 150,000 clones, roughly 88% recorded once. The sample comprised PBMCs or T cells enriched from blood (not recorded which). These receptors originate from a woman aged 18-29 years who had recovered from COVID-19.

The gene calls are TRBV6-5 and TRBJ2-2; maybe TRBD1 (6 bases). This CDR3 has 15 amino acids. Per germline, CDR1 MNHEY and CDR2 SVGAGI. V dropped 6 bases and J dropped 6 bases, with 17 bases sitting between them. The chain's CDR3 is CASSHGDRTPGELFF. CDR3 bases: TGTGCCAGCAGCCACGGAGACAGGACGCCCGGGGAGCTGTTTTTT.

This clone showed up just once. The chain couples TRBV19 to TRBJ2-1, with 13 nucleotides matching TRBD2. The J segment lost 7 bases and the V segment lost 7 bases, leaving 7 bases of the junction unmatched. Germline V gene lookup returns CDR1 LNHDA and CDR2 SQIVND (reference sequence). The CDR3 has 15 amino acids. This chain's CDR3 is CASTQGLAGDNEQFF. The CDR3, as DNA: TGTGCCAGTACCCAAGGACTAGCGGGAGATAATGAGCAGTTCTTC. The variable domain in full, completed from reference TRBV19 and TRBJ2-1, reads DGGITQSPKYLFRKEGQNVTLSCEQNLNHDAMYWYRQDPGQGLRLIYYSQIVNDFQKGDIAEGYSVSREKKESFPLTVTSAQKNPTAFYLCASTQGLAGDNEQFFGPGTRLTVL.

The chain employs TRBV7-9 and TRBJ1-1; 8 nucleotides agree with TRBD1. V shed 2 bases and J 2 bases; nucleotides not matched to a gene: 4. The CDR3 covers 15 residues. Germline assignment: CDR1 SEHNR and CDR2 FQNEAQ (reference sequence). The CDR3 DNA sequence: TGTGCCAGCAGCTTAAGGACAGGGCGCAACACTGAAGCTTTCTTT. Encoded protein: CASSLRTGRNTEAFF.

As for this clone: The junction does not match germline at one end; this may be a read error. The CDR3 nucleotides read TGTGCCAGCAGCCTAGCTGAGGACAGAGGAATTTTCTATAATTCACCCCTCCACTTT. Translating it yields CASSLAEDRGIFYNSPLHF. V is TRBV7-8 and J is TRBJ1-6, with D perhaps TRBD1 (6 bases). Germline CDR1 SGHVS, CDR2 FQNEAQ. CDR3 length: 19 amino acids.

The V and J genes are TRBV7-9 and TRBJ2-2; D unclear. The V gene lost 5 bases and the J gene lost 3 bases, with 4 bases spanning the gap. Per the germline V gene, CDR1 is SEHNR and CDR2 is FQNEAQ (reference sequence). The CDR3 runs 12 residues. DNA of the CDR3: TGTGCCAGCAGCCCAGACACCGGGGAGCTGTTTTTT. This gives the protein CASSPDTGELFF.

The chain is built from TRBV3-1 (or the pseudogene TRBV3-2) and TRBJ1-4; a weak D match, TRBD1 (5 bases). The germline V gene has CDR1 LGHDT and CDR2 YNNKEL (reference sequence). The CDR3 is made up of 16 amino acids. The V end was cut by 4 bases, the J end by 4 bases, with 16 bases between. The CDR3 sequence is CASSPAGQGGNEKLFF. CDR3 nucleotide sequence: TGTGCCAGCAGCCCTGCAGGGCAGGGAGGTAATGAAAAACTGTTTTTT.

The V call is TRBV5-1, the J call TRBJ2-3; 7 nucleotides align to TRBD2. Germline V gives CDR1 SGHRS, CDR2 YFSETQ. The ends lost 1 base at V and 6 bases at J; junction bases unmatched: 20. The CDR3 is 19 amino acids. CDR3 sequence: CASSLSLTSGMFGGDTQYF. The CDR3 coding sequence is TGCGCCAGCAGCTTGTCGCTCACCAGCGGGATGTTTGGGGGGGATACGCAGTATTTT. The full variable domain, in which reference TRBV5-1 and TRBJ2-3 provide the parts outside the CDR3, is KAGVTQTPRYLIKTRGQQVTLSCSPISGHRSVSWYQQTPGQGLQFLFEYFSETQRNKGNFPGRFSGRQFSNSRSEMNVSTLELGDSALYLCASSLSLTSGMFGGDTQYFGPGTRLTVL.

The rearrangement links TRBV19 to TRBJ1-4; the match to TRBD1 covers 7 bases. Losses at the gene ends were 6 bases for V and 6 bases for J; bases not matched to a gene: 7. CDR3 length equals 14 residues. The germline V gene encodes CDR1 LNHDA and CDR2 SQIVND (reference sequence). CDR3 protein: CASSSGTADEKLFF. CDR3 nucleotide sequence: TGTGCCAGTAGCTCCGGGACAGCTGATGAAAAACTGTTTTTT.

With respect to this clone: Other DNA sequences of this sample code for an identical CDR3. The chain joins TRBV5-4 to TRBJ1-6; tentative D call: TRBD1 (6 bases). V gave up 0 bases and J gave up 7 bases, with 8 bases separating them. The CDR3 consists of 14 residues. From germline, CDR1 is SGHNT and CDR2 YYREEE (reference sequence). The CDR3 loop reads CASSLDRDNSPLHF. The CDR3 DNA follows: TGTGCCAGCAGCTTGGACAGGGACAATTCACCCCTCCACTTT.

Here the CDR3 DNA reads TGTGCCAGCAGTGAGTCTCAGGGGTGGACTGAAGCTTTCTTT. Encoded protein: CASSESQGWTEAFF. The chain recombines TRBV2 with TRBJ1-1; TRBD1 might be the D (6 bases). Trimming stripped 3 bases from V and 5 bases from J, with 13 bases between. Germline values: CDR1 SNHLY, CDR2 FYNNEI. This CDR3 has 14 residues. Full variable domain (missing parts from reference TRBV2 and TRBJ1-1): EPEVTQTPSHQVTQMGQEVILRCVPISNHLYFYWYRQILGQKVEFLVSFYNNEISEKSEIFDDQFSVERPDGSNFTLKIRSTKLEDSAMYFCASSESQGWTEAFFGQGTRLTVV.

This chain uses TRBV28 with TRBJ2-3, with 10 nucleotides matching TRBD1. Looked up from germline, CDR1 is MDHEN and CDR2 is SYDVKM. The CDR3 covers 15 residues. V lost 3 bases to trimming and J lost 4 bases; unmatched junction nucleotides: 4. The DNA for the CDR3 is TGTGCCAGCAGTTTTGGGACAGGGGATGCAGATACGCAGTATTTT. Its protein is CASSFGTGDADTQYF.

This chain uses TRBV30 with TRBJ2-1, with TRBD2 matching 11 bases. The trim removed 2 bases at V and 9 bases at J, leaving 9 bases unmatched. The CDR3 is 15 residues long. Germline V gives CDR1 GTSNPN, CDR2 SVGIG (reference sequence). This CDR3 is CAWSSLAGGPGEQFF. The CDR3 DNA sequence: TGTGCCTGGAGTTCGTTAGCGGGAGGGCCCGGTGAGCAGTTCTTC.

V usage is TRBV6-5 and J usage is TRBJ1-2; a possible D gene is TRBD1 (5 bases). Trimming stripped 5 bases from V and 0 bases from J, with 13 bases between. The CDR3 is 15 amino acids. Germline CDR1 MNHEY, CDR2 SVGAGI. The CDR3 is CASSPTGTANYGYTF. The DNA of the CDR3 is TGTGCCAGCAGTCCAACCGGGACTGCTAACTATGGCTACACCTTC.

This clone was seen only once. This chain joins TRBV6-1 and TRBJ1-2, with a possible D match to TRBD1 (5 bases). V lost 2 bases and J lost 7, with 17 bases in between. Germline V gene data show CDR1 as MNHNS and CDR2 as SASEGT. This CDR3 is 15 amino acids long. The CDR3 sequence: CASSEMRGDRGGYTF. The CDR3 DNA reads as TGTGCCAGCAGTGAAATGCGGGGCGATCGAGGTGGCTACACCTTC.

This clone was recorded only once. The DNA for the CDR3 is TGTGCCAGTAGTATATGGGGGTCAGGCGGGAGGGCCGGCGAGCAGTTCTTC. Residues: CASSIWGSGGRAGEQFF. The chain links TRBV19 to TRBJ2-1; 9 bases line up with TRBD2. The CDR3 sequence is 17 residues long. V lost 2 bases and J lost 10; bases outside the gene matches: 15. Germline lookup yields CDR1 LNHDA and CDR2 SQIVND (reference sequence).

The chain uses TRBV28 and TRBJ1-4; no reliable D call. CDR1 is MDHEN, CDR2 SYDVKM, per germline. Trimming pared 7 bases from V and 0 bases from J, leaving 15 bases between. This CDR3 has 16 residues. CDR3 sequence reads: CASTFFLGATNEKLFF. CDR3 in DNA: TGTGCCAGCACCTTCTTTTTGGGAGCAACTAATGAAAAACTGTTTTTT.

The chain is built from TRBV28 and TRBJ1-5; D remains ambiguous. CDR1 and CDR2 from the germline V gene are MDHEN and SYDVKM. V was pared by 4 bases and J by 0 bases, with 10 bases between. The CDR3 sequence is 15 residues long. The CDR3 is CASSSPGISNQPQHF. In DNA form, the CDR3 reads TGTGCCAGCAGTTCCCCCGGGATTAGCAATCAGCCCCAGCATTTT.